This entry lists 2 T cell receptor beta chains sequenced from one sample in a study of T-cell memory formation after mild COVID-19. TCRdb used MiXCR to reprocess the 5' RACE reads, holding one entry per CDR3 protein. The sample records some 490,000 distinct CDR3 sequences, 18% being singletons. The sequenced sample was PBMCs or a T cell subset sorted from them (not recorded which). The receptors originated from an adult woman who had mild COVID-19 (a few samples of this study predate the infection). Cell type and time point are not known.

J is TRBJ2-7 and V is TRBV30; D gene unclear. The CDR3 extends over 12 amino acids. CDR1 GTSNPN and CDR2 SVGIG come from the germline V gene (reference sequence). The V end lost 0 bases, the J end lost 2 bases, and 5 bases lay between the germline ends. This chain's CDR3 is CAWSVGTYEQYF. Here the CDR3 DNA reads TGTGCCTGGAGTGTTGGCACCTACGAGCAGTACTTC.

The sample holds a few counts of this clonotype. The J gene is TRBJ2-1, the V gene TRBV5-1, with TRBD1 matching over 9 bases. CDR3 size: 15 residues. Germline lookup yields CDR1 SGHRS and CDR2 YFSETQ. Trimming cost V 3 bases and J 4 bases; bases outside gene matches: 5. The CDR3 nucleotides read TGCGCCAGCAGCTCGGGGGACAGGGAGTACAATGAGCAGTTCTTC. Translation gives CASSSGDREYNEQFF.